The clone carrying this T cell receptor (beta chain) appeared once. Its antigen is as yet unknown. CDR1 is MNHEY and CDR2 is SMNVEV in the germline V gene (reference sequence). The CDR3 covers 14 residues. The germline V and J ends were trimmed by 1 base and 6 bases, with 7 bases remaining between them. TCRdb keeps only in-frame clones here, not all; method: immunoSEQ multiplex PCR. The repertoire includes about 4,900 clones, about 70% of them detected once, and about a quarter sits in the top ten. These data are taken from a study of CD4+ T cells in melanoma. Study findings and constraints: A reported correlation linked neoantigen-specific CD4+ T cells to CD8+, macrophage and B cell function.

The TCR originated in a human donor with melanoma. Sequencing was carried out using cells from a culture (not recorded whether cultured in vitro). V usage is TRBV27 and J usage is TRBJ1-6; a possible D gene is TRBD1 (5 bases). Here the CDR3 reads CASSLFGGNSPLHF. The CDR3 nucleotides are TGTGCCAGCAGTTTATTCGGGGGTAATTCACCCCTCCACTTT.